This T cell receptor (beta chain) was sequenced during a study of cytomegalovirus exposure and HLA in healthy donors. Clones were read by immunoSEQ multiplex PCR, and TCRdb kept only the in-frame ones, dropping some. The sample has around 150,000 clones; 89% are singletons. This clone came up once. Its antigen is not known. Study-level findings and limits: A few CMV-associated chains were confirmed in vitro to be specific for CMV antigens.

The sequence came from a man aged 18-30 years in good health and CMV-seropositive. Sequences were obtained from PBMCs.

CDR3 protein: CASSPRGIHQETQYF. DNA of the CDR3: TGTGCCAGCAGCCCCCGGGGAATCCACCAAGAGACCCAGTACTTC. The rearrangement links TRBV5-6 to TRBJ2-5; D possibly corresponds to TRBD2 (5 bases). CDR1 is SGHDT, CDR2 YYEEEE, per germline. Trimming left V 4 bases short and J 0 bases short, with 13 bases between. The CDR3 totals 15 residues.